The rows below give T cell receptor beta chains drawn from one sample of a study of T-cell reconstitution after alpha-beta-depleted transplantation in children. In TCRdb, the PCR reads were re-called with MiXCR into one record per CDR3 protein. The profile shows approximately 520,000 distinct CDR3 sequences, over 9.5% of them singletons. The specimen was PBMCs, mostly from graft donor cells, collected 180 days after TCRalphabeta/CD19-depleted stem cell transplant. The receptor set was obtained from a female patient aged 2 to 10 who had a stem cell transplant for aplastic anemia, so the T cells may come from the graft donor. Both conserved end residues are part of each CDR3. The D gene is left open where the match is weak.

TRBJ2-7	NA	TRBV9	CASSESPRGSEQYF
TRBJ2-1	TRBD2	TRBV29-1	CSVDPSGSSYNEQFF
TRBJ1-2	TRBD1	TRBV19	CASSIFRDRGSDYGYTF
TRBJ2-7	TRBD2	TRBV7-8	CASSLPTLAEDSYEQYF
TRBJ2-2	NA	TRBV5-6	CASSGGEGNTGELFF
TRBJ2-7	NA	TRBV15	CATRRDGSYEQYF
TRBJ1-2	NA	TRBV27	CASSFSTQGGGYTF
TRBJ2-5	TRBD2	TRBV9	CASSPSGTETQYF
TRBJ1-5	NA	TRBV20-1	CSARDRWGEGQPQHF
TRBJ2-1	NA	TRBV12-3/TRBV12-4	CASSLLWTTYNEQFF
TRBJ2-7	TRBD2	TRBV28	CASKASGRRYEQYF
TRBJ2-3	TRBD1	TRBV29-1	CSGTQGASTDTQYF
TRBJ2-7	TRBD2	TRBV10-3	CAISESGLAGSEQYF
TRBJ2-7	NA	TRBV20-1	CSAREQGDYEQYF
TRBJ2-3	TRBD2	TRBV5-5	CASSPPGLATSTDTQYF